Shown below are 5 T cell receptor beta chains from a single sample sequenced in a study of blood T cells in healthy people across ages. Combining a sample-barcoded 5' primer with a J-beta primer mix, a second PCR ran for roughly 6 to 12 cycles. TCRdb independently ran MiXCR on the 5' RACE reads; one entry per CDR3 protein. The repertoire holds 1.8 million or so distinct CDR3 sequences, with around 42% as singletons. Sequenced material: blood. The receptors originated from a human donor in good health.

On this clonotype itself: The junction departs from the called germline gene at one end, perhaps through a read error. The genes are TRBV12-3 or TRBV12-4 and TRBJ1-3, with D possibly matching TRBD1 (5 bases). This CDR3 region has 15 residues. CDR3 DNA sequence: TGTGTCAGCAGGCTCGGGGCCGACTCTGGAAACACCATATATTTT. Amino acids: CVSRLGADSGNTIYF.

This chain connects TRBV20-1 to TRBJ1-2; D is unclear. The CDR3 extends over 15 amino acids. The V and J ends lost 0 bases and 2 bases respectively, with 13 bases between them. Per the germline V gene, CDR1 is DFQATT and CDR2 is SNEGSKA (reference sequence). CDR3 DNA: TGCAGTGCTAGAGAGCAGAACAGACTAAACTATGGCTACACCTTC. It is translated as CSAREQNRLNYGYTF.

V and J are TRBV7-8 and TRBJ2-5; 10 bases are shared with TRBD2. This CDR3 is 18 amino acids long. V gave up 7 bases and J gave up 3 bases; unmatched junction bases: 17. Germline V gene data show CDR1 as SGHVS and CDR2 as FQNEAQ. In nucleotides, the CDR3 is TGTGCCAGCATCCGCTTGAGCTTAGCGGGGGGAGGAGAAGAGACCCAGTACTTC. Its protein product is CASIRLSLAGGGEETQYF.

The CDR3 spells CASSRTGGPNEQFF. As DNA, the CDR3 is TGTGCCAGCAGCAGGACGGGGGGGCCCAATGAGCAGTTCTTC. V usage is TRBV9 and J usage is TRBJ2-1; 8 bases match TRBD2. The V segment lost 4 bases and the J segment 6 bases; nucleotides outside the gene matches: 6. CDR1 is SGDLS, CDR2 YYNGEE, per germline. The CDR3 is 14 amino acids.

In this sample, this clonotype turned up a few times. The chain couples TRBV7-2 to TRBJ2-3, with a weak D call TRBD2 (6 bases). CDR3 length equals 17 residues. V shed 2 bases and J shed 0 bases, with 15 bases lying between them. Germline V gives CDR1 SGHTA, CDR2 FQGNSA. The CDR3 spells CASSLLLRGTSTDTQYF. The CDR3 nucleotides read TGTGCCAGCAGCTTATTGCTTCGGGGGACTAGCACAGATACGCAGTATTTT.